Following are 2 T cell receptor beta chains from one sample sequenced in a study of radiation and T cells in renal cell carcinoma. Here immunoSEQ multiplex PCR was the method, and the copy in TCRdb shows in-frame clones only, minus some. The data hold around 120,000 clones, with approximately 78% observed a single time. Regarding time point: blood 2 weeks post-SBRT. Described treatment: 15 Gy SBRT to primary tumor, nephrectomy 4 weeks later. The sequencing used blood, collected from a patient whose treatment included radiotherapy and nephrectomy. The receptor source for this set is a woman between 55 and 75 years old with renal cell carcinoma.

In the case of this clone: Distinct nucleotide sequences in the sample also encode this CDR3. The chain couples TRBV19 to TRBJ2-7; 7 bases match TRBD2. Germline V gives CDR1 LNHDA, CDR2 SQIVND (reference sequence). J gave up 3 bases and V 5 bases, and 1 base lay outside the gene matches. This CDR3 comprises 12 residues. This chain's CDR3 is CASSGGGYEQYF. CDR3 nucleotide sequence: TGTGCCAGTAGTGGCGGGGGCTACGAGCAGTACTTC.

This clone was seen only a few times. The chain carries TRBV5-1 and TRBJ2-2; TRBD1 matches 9 bases. Germline CDR1 and CDR2: SGHRS and YFSETQ. V dropped 3 bases and J dropped 0; count of bases not matched to a gene: 9. CDR3 length: 18 amino acids. CDR3 DNA: TGCGCCAGCAGCTCCAACCCACAGGGGGCCGCGAACACCGGGGAGCTGTTTTTT. Translated: CASSSNPQGAANTGELFF.